This T cell receptor beta chain was observed in a study of blood T cell repertoires in COVID-19. Background on the study: Donors in the United States, Italy and Spain gave samples during acute or convalescent COVID-19. The analysed material was cDNA or gDNA that came from T cells, B-cell-depleted T cells, or PBMCs.

Original processing methods: For nucleated cells, counts were estimated from reference gene primer amplification. Using immunoSEQ multiplex PCR, the repertoire was profiled, and TCRdb retains in-frame clones only, with some absent. V, J and clone size reflect that table, while D and trimming were determined from the DNA. The sample records just over 95,000 clones, about four fifths being singletons. The CDR3 sequence is 16 residues long. Trimming left V 3 bases short and J 0 bases short, with 12 bases between. The germline V gene has CDR1 SGHRS and CDR2 YFSETQ. This TCR was sampled from an elderly man with acute or convalescent COVID-19. Specimen: peripheral blood. The genes are TRBV5-1 and TRBJ2-2, with a tentative D call TRBD1 (6 bases). The DNA of the CDR3 is TGCGCCAGCAGCTCACAGGGCTCCGCGAACACCGGGGAGCTGTTTTTT. Protein product: CASSSQGSANTGELFF.